Presented here are 30 T cell receptor beta chains from one specimen sequenced in a study of T cells in Graves' hyperthyroidism and ophthalmopathy. Amplification targeted TCR beta CDR3 regions from RNA transcripts. First-round RT-PCR targeting the TCR CDR3 was performed with the HTBI primer set. TCRdb processed the multiplex PCR reads anew with MiXCR; each CDR3 protein has one entry. The sample lists about 580,000 distinct CDR3 sequences; approximately 13% were seen once. The sequenced sample consisted of blood. Receptor source: a woman aged 25 to 39 with Graves' hyperthyroidism that later progressed to Graves' ophthalmopathy.

This clonotype showed up many times. The rearrangement joins TRBV19 to TRBJ1-1; the D is unclear. CDR1 and CDR2 (germline): LNHDA, SQIVND (reference sequence). V lost 1 base and J 0 bases, leaving 9 bases between the germline ends. The CDR3 extends over 15 amino acids. This CDR3 is CASSIGTALNTEAFF. The CDR3 nucleotides read TGTGCCAGTAGTATAGGCACAGCCTTGAACACTGAAGCTTTCTTT. The variable domain in full, completed from reference TRBV19 and TRBJ1-1, reads DGGITQSPKYLFRKEGQNVTLSCEQNLNHDAMYWYRQDPGQGLRLIYYSQIVNDFQKGDIAEGYSVSREKKESFPLTVTSAQKNPTAFYLCASSIGTALNTEAFFGQGTRLTVV.

The genes are TRBV5-1 and TRBJ2-3; D not resolved. Germline V gene lookup returns CDR1 SGHRS and CDR2 YFSETQ. CDR3 length: 14 amino acids. The ends were cut back, 3 bases at V and 0 bases at J, with 8 bases in the middle. The CDR3: CASSSRSSTDTQYF. CDR3 in DNA: TGCGCCAGCAGCTCACGATCTAGCACAGATACGCAGTATTTT.

Comments on this clonotype: This may be a read error, as it is one base from a much larger clone. This chain uses TRBV20-1 with TRBJ2-1; 11 nucleotides line up with TRBD2. The better agreement between TRBJ2-7 and the DNA end casts doubt on the J call. The CDR3 is 15 amino acids. Germline assignment: CDR1 DFQATT and CDR2 SNEGSKA (reference sequence). The CDR3 DNA reads as TGCAGTGCCATAAGACTAGCGGGACTCTACAATGAGCAGTACTTC. Protein sequence: CSAIRLAGLYNEQYF.

The chain couples TRBV7-2 to TRBJ1-1, with 8 bases identical to TRBD1. The germline gives CDR1 SGHTA, CDR2 FQGNSA. The J segment lost 1 base and the V segment lost 4 bases, leaving 5 bases of the junction unmatched. This CDR3 is 15 amino acids long. DNA for the CDR3: TGTGCCAGCAGCTGGCAGGGGGCTGCGAACACTGAAGCTTTCTTT. This codes for CASSWQGAANTEAFF.

This clonotype was picked up many times. The rearrangement uses TRBV7-2 and TRBJ2-7; D is perhaps TRBD2 (5 bases). The ends were cut back, 4 bases at V and 3 bases at J, with 10 bases in the middle. Germline V gene data show CDR1 as SGHTA and CDR2 as FQGNSA. The CDR3 is 13 residues long. The CDR3 region is CASSSDTSYEQYF. For the CDR3, the DNA is TGTGCCAGCAGCTCCGACACTAGCTACGAGCAGTACTTC.

Points on this clonotype: The junction and the germline gene differ at one end; a read error may be behind it. The chain combines TRBV3-1 with TRBJ1-1; possible D gene TRBD1, 5 bases. There are 14 residues in the CDR3. Germline CDR1 and CDR2: LGHDT and YNNKEL (reference sequence). CDR3 sequence reads: CASSQPGEDTEASF. The CDR3, as DNA: TGTGCCAGCAGCCAACCAGGCGAGGACACTGAAGCTTCCTTC.

This clonotype was seen repeatedly, ten times or more. The chain combines TRBV10-3 with TRBJ1-3; a weak D match, TRBD1 (5 bases). Between the trimmed V and J ends, which lost 7 bases and 3 bases, there was a span of 13 bases. CDR3 length equals 14 residues. Germline V gene sequence: CDR1 ENHRY, CDR2 SYGVKD. The CDR3 region is CAIKGAGNGNTIYF. CDR3 DNA sequence: TGTGCCATCAAAGGGGCAGGGAATGGAAACACCATATATTTT.

Many counts were recorded for this clonotype. The chain carries TRBV12-3 or TRBV12-4 and TRBJ1-1, with D perhaps matching TRBD1 (5 bases). Trimming removed 3 bases at V and 4 bases at J, with 9 bases between. The CDR3 has 13 residues. CDR3 sequence: CASSFVGTTEAFF. CDR3 nucleotides: TGTGCCAGCAGTTTTGTGGGGACCACTGAAGCTTTCTTT.

This clonotype was seen at least ten times. The rearrangement joins TRBV6-1 to TRBJ2-7, with 10 bases lining up with TRBD2. Germline CDR1 and CDR2: MNHNS and SASEGT. The CDR3 covers 14 residues. J gave up 3 bases and V 8 bases, and 7 bases lay outside the gene matches. CDR3 sequence (DNA): TGTGCCAGCGTTATTTCTAGCGGGAGCTACGAGCAGTACTTC. Its protein product is CASVISSGSYEQYF.

This chain uses TRBV10-2 with TRBJ1-1; a weak D match, TRBD1 (6 bases). The CDR3 length is 14 residues. Germline V lookup: CDR1 WSHSY, CDR2 SAAADI. The germline V and J ends were trimmed by 7 bases and 1 base, with 13 bases remaining between them. The CDR3 sequence: CASKIGGSNTEAFF. CDR3 DNA sequence: TGCGCCAGCAAGATAGGGGGGTCGAACACTGAAGCTTTCTTT.

This rearrangement joins TRBV18 to TRBJ2-7, with D unresolved. The V end lost 3 bases, the J end lost 3 bases, and 12 bases lay between the germline ends. Germline-derived CDR1 and CDR2 are KGHSH and LQKENI. CDR3 length equals 14 residues. CDR3 loop: CASSPFGVIYEQYF. CDR3 sequence (DNA): TGTGCCAGCTCACCTTTTGGGGTGATCTACGAGCAGTACTTC.

This clonotype was observed a single time. The CDR3 ends on some other residue instead of the conserved phenylalanine or tryptophan, so this is likely a read error. The rearrangement joins TRBV15 to TRBJ1-6, with 10 bases matching TRBD1. The CDR3 extends over 16 amino acids. The germline gives CDR1 LNHNV, CDR2 YYDKDF (reference sequence). V was pared by 1 base and J by 9 bases, with 6 bases of the junction left unmatched. The CDR3 coding sequence is TGTGCCACCAGCAGAGGCGGGACAGGGGTATCTTCACCCCTCCACCTT. Its translation is CATSRGGTGVSSPLHL.

This clonotype was seen at least ten times. The chain uses TRBV2 and TRBJ2-7; D remains ambiguous. The V end was cut by 7 bases, the J end by 3 bases, with 4 bases between. This CDR3 has 10 amino acids. CDR1 and CDR2 from the germline V gene are SNHLY and FYNNEI. The CDR3 DNA reads as TGTGCCAGCAAGGACTACGAGCAGTACTTC. Translated: CASKDYEQYF.

There are a few counts of this clonotype. V usage is TRBV6-2 or TRBV6-3 and J usage is TRBJ2-7, with D possibly matching TRBD2 (6 bases). Trimming cost V 2 bases and J 9 bases, with 11 bases left between them. CDR1 MNHEY and CDR2 SVGEGT come from the germline V gene. This CDR3 is 12 amino acids long. The DNA of the CDR3 is TGTGCCAGCAGTTACGAAGGTAGCGGGCAGTACTTC. Translation gives CASSYEGSGQYF.

The table lists this clonotype with many counts. The rearrangement joins TRBV27 to TRBJ2-2, with a possible D match to TRBD1 (6 bases). Trimming left V 6 bases short and J 6 bases short, with 11 bases between. This CDR3 contains 13 residues. Per germline, CDR1 MNHEY and CDR2 SMNVEV (reference sequence). CDR3 loop: CASSPQGAGELFF. The CDR3 coding sequence is TGTGCCAGCAGCCCACAGGGTGCCGGGGAGCTGTTTTTT.

This chain joins TRBV12-3 or TRBV12-4 and TRBJ1-6, with TRBD1 as a possible D gene (6 bases). Trimming cost V 3 bases and J 10 bases, with 13 bases left between them. The CDR3 loop spans 14 amino acids. CDR3 sequence reads: CASSFQGSGSPLHF. CDR3 coding DNA: TGTGCCAGCAGTTTTCAGGGGTCGGGCTCACCCCTCCACTTT.

The rearrangement joins TRBV20-1 to TRBJ1-4; no reliable D call. V was clipped by 2 bases and J by 7 bases, with 11 bases between them. In germline, CDR1 is DFQATT, CDR2 SNEGSKA (reference sequence). The CDR3 is 13 residues long. As DNA, the CDR3 is TGCAGTGCTAGATCAGTAGTTGGTGAAAAACTGTTTTTT. It specifies CSARSVVGEKLFF.

This clonotype has ten or more counts. The chain has TRBV7-9 and TRBJ2-3; D possibly corresponds to TRBD2 (5 bases). Germline CDR1 SEHNR, CDR2 FQNEAQ (reference sequence). The CDR3 has 14 residues. The V end was cut by 4 bases, the J end by 8 bases, with 16 bases between. The CDR3: CASSSFIGRGTQYF. The CDR3, as DNA: TGTGCCAGCAGCTCCTTCATCGGTCGGGGTACGCAGTATTTT.

Many counts were recorded for this clonotype. The gene calls are TRBV7-2 and TRBJ2-3, with D maybe TRBD2 (6 bases). The CDR3 length is 17 residues. Germline V gene sequence: CDR1 SGHTA, CDR2 FQGNSA. Trimming removed 1 base at V and 2 bases at J, with 16 bases between. The CDR3 reads CASSLDPTGGFTDTQYF. In DNA, the CDR3 is TGTGCCAGCAGCTTAGACCCCACCGGGGGATTCACAGATACGCAGTATTTT.

The rearrangement links TRBV28 to TRBJ2-5; possible D gene TRBD1, 5 bases. Germline values: CDR1 MDHEN, CDR2 SYDVKM. V was clipped by 5 bases and J by 4 bases, with 11 bases between them. The CDR3 extends over 13 amino acids. Here the CDR3 reads CASSNSQGETQYF. The CDR3 DNA sequence: TGTGCCAGCAGTAACTCTCAGGGAGAGACCCAGTACTTC.

In this sample, this clonotype turned up many times. The chain recombines TRBV6-1 with TRBJ1-1; 10 bases are a match to TRBD1. The CDR3 length is 14 residues. V gave up 5 bases and J gave up 6 bases; unmatched junction bases: 6. Germline CDR1 is MNHNS and CDR2 is SASEGT. The CDR3 coding sequence is TGTGCCAGCAGTTTGATCGGACAGGGGGCTGAAGCTTTCTTT. It codes for CASSLIGQGAEAFF.

The rearrangement uses TRBV30 and TRBJ1-1, with 7 nucleotides matching TRBD1. The CDR3 covers 12 residues. The J segment lost 13 bases and the V segment lost 1 base, leaving 9 bases of the junction unmatched. Germline loops: CDR1 GTSNPN, CDR2 SVGIG (reference sequence). This CDR3 is CAWSGKTGHGFF. The CDR3 DNA reads as TGTGCCTGGAGTGGTAAGACAGGGCATGGTTTCTTT.

The chain carries TRBV20-1 and TRBJ2-2, with D possibly TRBD1 on 6 matching bases. The V end lost 5 bases, the J end lost 0 bases, and 13 bases lay between the germline ends. CDR3 length: 15 residues. Germline CDR1 is DFQATT and CDR2 is SNEGSKA (reference sequence). CDR3 amino acids: CSARTGQSNTGELFF. CDR3 nucleotide sequence: TGCAGTGCTCGAACTGGACAGTCGAACACCGGGGAGCTGTTTTTT.

This clonotype was seen more than once but under ten times. The V and J genes are TRBV28 and TRBJ2-7; no reliable D call. CDR3 length: 15 amino acids. Trimming pared 3 bases from V and 0 bases from J, leaving 12 bases between. The V gene's germline CDR1 is MDHEN and CDR2 SYDVKM. In nucleotides, the CDR3 is TGTGCCAGCAGTTTCTCCTTTACGAGCTCCTACGAGCAGTACTTC. Its protein product is CASSFSFTSSYEQYF. Using reference TRBV28 and TRBJ2-7 for the parts outside the CDR3, the full variable domain is DVKVTQSSRYLVKRTGEKVFLECVQDMDHENMFWYRQDPGLGLRLIYFSYDVKMKEKGDIPEGYSVSREKKERFSLILESASTNQTSMYLCASSFSFTSSYEQYFGPGTRLTVT.

This clonotype was detected ten times or more. This chain links TRBV19 with TRBJ2-1; 8 nucleotides align to TRBD2. V was pared by 5 bases and J by 7 bases, with 13 bases of the junction left unmatched. The CDR3 spans 16 residues. Germline V gives CDR1 LNHDA, CDR2 SQIVND (reference sequence). The CDR3 DNA reads as TGTGCCAGTAGTCCCCTTTTGGTAGCGGGGTCAAATGAGCAGTTCTTC. Residues: CASSPLLVAGSNEQFF.

This clonotype has a count of ten or more. The chain links TRBV6-1 to TRBJ2-4, with D tentatively TRBD1 (6 bases). This CDR3 has 14 residues. Germline V gene sequence: CDR1 MNHNS, CDR2 SASEGT. Trimming took 4 bases from V and 3 from J, leaving 10 bases between them. CDR3 bases: TGTGCCAGCAGTGCGCTGGGACACAAAAACATTCAGTACTTC. It yields the protein CASSALGHKNIQYF.

CDR3 DNA sequence: TGTGCCAGCAGCGACAGACTTGGCACCGGGGAGCTGTTTTTT. Amino acids: CASSDRLGTGELFF. The genes are TRBV9 and TRBJ2-2; unclear D gene. This CDR3 comprises 14 residues. Germline V lookup: CDR1 SGDLS, CDR2 YYNGEE. V gave up 3 bases and J gave up 4 bases, with 10 bases separating them.

This clonotype was counted ten times or more. The rearrangement links TRBV5-1 to TRBJ2-7; 16 nucleotides match TRBD2. Looked up from germline, CDR1 is SGHRS and CDR2 is YFSETQ. This CDR3 contains 16 residues. V gave up 4 bases and J gave up 7 bases; unmatched junction bases: 8. The CDR3 loop reads CASSTGLAGGLSEQYF. As DNA, the CDR3 is TGCGCCAGCAGCACGGGACTAGCGGGAGGGTTGTCGGAGCAGTACTTC.

The table lists this clonotype with a few counts. V usage is TRBV6-5 and J usage is TRBJ1-3; 9 bases are shared with TRBD1. The trim removed 4 bases at V and 7 bases at J, leaving 5 bases unmatched. The CDR3 spans 14 residues. CDR1 is MNHEY and CDR2 is SVGAGI in the germline V gene. The DNA of the CDR3 is TGTGCCAGCAGTTCTCGGACAGGGGTTAACACCATATATTTT. It is translated as CASSSRTGVNTIYF.

The chain recombines TRBV4-3 with TRBJ2-7; TRBD1 aligns across 8 bases. The V gene end was trimmed by 5 bases and the J gene end by 0 bases; junction bases not matched to a gene: 9. This CDR3 has 16 residues. Germline-derived CDR1 and CDR2 are LGHNA and YSLEER. Here the CDR3 reads CASSASTGASSYEQYF. CDR3 bases: TGCGCCAGCAGCGCCTCGACAGGGGCTAGCTCCTACGAGCAGTACTTC.